The 18 T cell receptor beta chains listed next were all sequenced from one sample in a study of T-cell reconstitution after alpha-beta-depleted transplantation in children. This sample's TCRbeta library carried unique molecular identifier barcodes. TCRdb passed the PCR reads through MiXCR, listing each CDR3 protein once. This table has around 300,000 distinct CDR3 sequences, around 9.1% appearing once. The material was PBMCs, obtained before TCRalphabeta/CD19-depleted stem cell transplant. These TCRs come from a boy under two years old with acute myeloid leukemia, due to receive a stem cell transplant.

This clonotype was recorded many times. The genes are TRBV29-1 and TRBJ2-5; no reliable D call. The V end was cut by 0 bases, the J end by 2 bases, with 4 bases between. CDR1 and CDR2 (germline): SQVTM, ANQGSEA. The CDR3 sequence is 12 residues long. The CDR3 nucleotides are TGCAGCGTTGAAGAGGGACAAGAGACCCAGTACTTC. This translates into CSVEEGQETQYF.

In its sample, this clonotype was seen once. The chain couples TRBV2 to TRBJ2-1; tentative D call: TRBD2 (6 bases). This CDR3 contains 14 residues. V dropped 1 base and J dropped 11 bases, with 15 bases sitting between them. Germline V CDR1 and CDR2: SNHLY, FYNNEI. CDR3 residues: CASSEVREIPKQFF. The CDR3 nucleotides are TGTGCCAGCAGTGAAGTTCGGGAGATTCCGAAGCAGTTCTTC.

To note about this clonotype: An end of the junction differs from the germline gene, which may be a read error. The J gene is TRBJ2-1, the V gene TRBV5-1; D unresolved. The germline V gene encodes CDR1 SGHRS and CDR2 YFSETQ. There are 13 residues in the CDR3. The CDR3 DNA follows: TGCGCCAGCAGCACCCTGGAAAACAATGGGCAGTTCTTC. Translation: CASSTLENNGQFF.

This clonotype came up many times. The J gene is TRBJ2-5, the V gene TRBV7-2, with D unclear. The germline V gene encodes CDR1 SGHTA and CDR2 FQGNSA. Trimming pared 6 bases from V and 4 bases from J, leaving 21 bases between. This CDR3 spans 16 amino acids. The CDR3 region has the DNA TGTGCCAGCAGTCCAGAATCGACCTTGCCTGGAGAGACCCAGTACTTC. Translation gives CASSPESTLPGETQYF.

This clonotype came up many times. The CDR3 sequence: CSRPVTYEQYF. As DNA, the CDR3 is TGCAGTCGTCCGGTAACCTACGAGCAGTACTTC. V gene TRBV29-1 combines with J gene TRBJ2-7; D is uncertain. The CDR3 has 11 amino acids. The V gene's germline CDR1 is SQVTM and CDR2 ANQGSEA.

This sequence joins TRBV27 and TRBJ2-3, with TRBD2 identical over 9 bases. The J segment lost 1 base and the V segment lost 2 bases, leaving 16 bases of the junction unmatched. The CDR3 loop spans 20 amino acids. In germline, CDR1 is MNHEY, CDR2 SMNVEV (reference sequence). The CDR3 DNA is TGTGCCAGCAGTTTAACCCCTTTGGCCTACGGCGGGGGGGGCACAGATACGCAGTATTTT. It translates to CASSLTPLAYGGGGTDTQYF.

This clonotype was seen a few times. V usage is TRBV12-3 or TRBV12-4 and J usage is TRBJ2-3, with D unresolved. Trimming shortened V by 6 bases and J by 0 bases, and 13 bases separated the two germline ends. The CDR3 sequence is 15 residues long. The CDR3 DNA follows: TGTGCCAGCAGCCAAAGCTACCAAAGCACAGATACGCAGTATTTT. Residues: CASSQSYQSTDTQYF.

This clonotype was detected many times. The chain links TRBV29-1 to TRBJ2-3; D is possibly TRBD2 (5 bases). V lost 4 bases and J lost 3, with 5 bases in between. The CDR3 consists of 11 residues. The germline V gene encodes CDR1 SQVTM and CDR2 ANQGSEA. The CDR3 DNA reads TGCAGCGTTGGCGGGACAGATACGCAGTATTTT. This gives the protein CSVGGTDTQYF.

This clonotype was seen many times. The chain links TRBV18 to TRBJ2-7, with 11 bases aligning to TRBD1. The CDR3 runs 16 residues. Germline-derived CDR1 and CDR2 are KGHSH and LQKENI. V lost 6 bases and J lost 6; bases outside the gene matches: 13. The CDR3 sequence: CASSLARGQGASEQYF. Written as DNA, the CDR3 is TGTGCCAGCTCCCTAGCCCGTGGACAGGGGGCGAGCGAGCAGTACTTC. Using reference TRBV18 and TRBJ2-7 for the parts outside the CDR3, the full variable domain is NAGVMQNPRHLVRRRGQEARLRCSPMKGHSHVYWYRQLPEEGLKFMVYLQKENIIDESGMPKERFSAEFPKEGPSILRIQQVVRGDSAAYFCASSLARGQGASEQYFGPGTRLTVT.

A remark on this clonotype: A much larger clone differs from this one at a single base, so this may be a read error. J is TRBJ1-1 and V is TRBV5-5; a possible D gene is TRBD1 (6 bases). V lost 1 base and J 0 bases, leaving 13 bases between the germline ends. This CDR3 spans 16 amino acids. The germline CDR1 and CDR2 sequences are SGHKS and YYEKEE (reference sequence). CDR3: CASSLLRTALNTEAFF. CDR3 bases: TGTGCCAGCAGCTTGTTGAGGACAGCCCTGAACACTGAAGCTTTCTTT.

This clonotype was seen ten or more times. The chain couples TRBV28 to TRBJ2-2, with 9 bases identical to TRBD1. Per the germline V gene, CDR1 is MDHEN and CDR2 is SYDVKM. V shed 6 bases, J shed 3 bases, and the junction held 14 bases outside the gene matches. The CDR3 spans 18 residues. The CDR3 bases are TGTGCCAGCAGCTTCAACTCCCGGGACAGGGTCTACACCGGGGAGCTGTTTTTT. As protein: CASSFNSRDRVYTGELFF.

This clonotype was counted between two and nine times. This sequence joins TRBV3-1 and TRBJ2-3; perhaps TRBD1 as D (5 bases). Germline assignment: CDR1 LGHDT and CDR2 YNNKEL (reference sequence). V lost 0 bases and J 1 base, leaving 11 bases between the germline ends. The CDR3 extends over 16 amino acids. The CDR3 is CASSQDYTTGTDTQYF. CDR3 sequence (DNA): TGTGCCAGCAGCCAAGACTATACGACAGGCACAGATACGCAGTATTTT.

The table lists this clonotype with many counts. J is TRBJ2-3 and V is TRBV9; TRBD2 matches 7 bases. CDR1 is SGDLS, CDR2 YYNGEE, per germline. Trimming removed 0 bases from V and 0 bases from J; junction bases left unmatched: 4. This CDR3 spans 16 amino acids. CDR3 sequence: CASSVESGASTDTQYF. CDR3 DNA: TGTGCCAGCAGCGTAGAGAGCGGGGCTAGCACAGATACGCAGTATTTT. Supplemented by reference TRBV9 and TRBJ2-3, the full variable domain reads DSGVTQTPKHLITATGQRVTLRCSPRSGDLSVYWYQQSLDQGLQFLIQYYNGEERAKGNILERFSAQQFPDLHSELNLSSLELGDSALYFCASSVESGASTDTQYFGPGTRLTVL.

The V call is TRBV20-1, the J call TRBJ1-3; 9 bases line up with TRBD1. CDR3 length: 13 amino acids. The germline V gene has CDR1 DFQATT and CDR2 SNEGSKA (reference sequence). J gave up 3 bases and V 6 bases, and 3 bases lay outside the gene matches. CDR3 nucleotides: TGCAGTGCCGGACAGGGGAATGGAAACACCATATATTTT. It is translated as CSAGQGNGNTIYF.

This clonotype occurred many times. The rearrangement uses TRBV7-9 and TRBJ2-7, with TRBD1 matching 7 bases. CDR1 is SEHNR and CDR2 is FQNEAQ in the germline V gene (reference sequence). V lost 1 base and J lost 3; bases outside the gene matches: 6. CDR3 size: 15 residues. CDR3 in DNA: TGTGCCAGCAGCTTAGAAGGGGGCGCAGTCTACGAGCAGTACTTC. It encodes CASSLEGGAVYEQYF.

In this sample, this clonotype turned up a few times. The chain joins TRBV7-6 to TRBJ2-5; 14 positions match TRBD2. The junction had 8 bases not matched to a gene; V was cut back by 1 base and J by 4 bases. Germline values: CDR1 SGHVS, CDR2 FNYEAQ. This CDR3 is 18 amino acids long. The CDR3 nucleotides are TGTGCCAGCAGCTTAGAAGGCGTGGGGACTAGCGGGAGAGAGACCCAGTACTTC. This sequence encodes CASSLEGVGTSGRETQYF.

For this clonotype: A much larger clone lies a single base off, so this may be a read error. No conserved phenylalanine or tryptophan ends this CDR3, so it is likely a read error. This chain joins TRBV14 and TRBJ1-2; D ambiguous. The CDR3 spans 15 residues. CDR1 and CDR2 from the germline V gene are SGHDN and FVKESK. Trimming cost V 1 base and J 8 bases, with 17 bases left between them. The CDR3 loop is CASSQVKATGSGYTV. The CDR3 DNA follows: TGTGCCAGCAGCCAAGTCAAAGCGACCGGTAGCGGCTACACCGTC.

Comments on this clonotype: This may stem from a read error, because a much larger clone lies one nucleotide away. The chain combines TRBV6-1 with TRBJ2-2; 15 positions agree with TRBD2. After removal of 5 bases from V and 4 bases from J, the junction contained 5 bases not matched to a gene. The CDR3 has 17 amino acids. Germline loops: CDR1 MNHNS, CDR2 SASEGT. The CDR3 DNA follows: TGTGCCAGCAGTCGAGGGACTAGCGGGGGGACCACCGGGGAGCTGTTTTTT. Amino acids: CASSRGTSGGTTGELFF.